Presented here are 18 T cell receptor beta chains from one specimen sequenced in a study of blood T cells in healthy people across ages (dated by TCRdb to the mid-2010s). Library method: 5' RACE. TCRdb shows the sequencer as Illumina HiSeq 2500. The second PCR ran for about 6 to 11 cycles and used a J-beta primer mix along with a sample-barcoded 5' primer. TCRdb trimmed public reads at Q25 via fastp, called clones via MiXCR and kept in-frame beta chains. When rows share a CDR3 protein, they turn into one entry using the most common DNA and genes. This sample lists 1.2 million to 1.5 million distinct CDR3 sequences; approximately 40% were detected once. The ten largest make up under 8% of the sample. The source material was blood. All receptors come from a woman between 18 and 29 years old in good health.

The chain links TRBV7-2 to TRBJ2-7, with 8 bases fitting TRBD1. J gave up 0 bases and V 5 bases, and 6 bases lay outside the gene matches. The CDR3 is 15 amino acids. Germline V gives CDR1 SGHTA, CDR2 FQGNSA. The CDR3 bases are TGTGCCAGCAGCCATGACAGGGGAGTCTCCTACGAGCAGTACTTC. Translation: CASSHDRGVSYEQYF.

V is TRBV6-6 and J is TRBJ2-7, with 8 bases that match TRBD1. V was clipped by 2 bases and J by 2 bases; unmatched bases: 2. The CDR3 extends over 14 amino acids. The V gene's germline CDR1 is MNHNY and CDR2 SVGAGI (reference sequence). The CDR3 loop reads CASSYAGGPYEQYF. In DNA, the CDR3 is TGTGCCAGCAGTTACGCAGGGGGCCCCTACGAGCAGTACTTC.

The rearrangement joins TRBV9 to TRBJ1-2; no clear D gene. Germline loops: CDR1 SGDLS, CDR2 YYNGEE. The CDR3 runs to 15 residues. V lost 2 bases to trimming and J lost 7 bases, with 18 bases between them. This CDR3 is CASSVVSESGSGYTF. The CDR3 DNA follows: TGTGCCAGCAGCGTGGTTTCGGAGTCGGGTTCTGGCTACACCTTC.

The chain uses TRBV28 and TRBJ2-3, with 10 bases lining up with TRBD2. The CDR3 runs 14 residues. Trimming took 3 bases from V and 7 from J; bases not matched to a gene: 4. Looked up from germline, CDR1 is MDHEN and CDR2 is SYDVKM. CDR3 in DNA: TGTGCCAGCAGTTTTGCTAGCGGGGGAAATACGCAGTATTTT. It codes for CASSFASGGNTQYF.

This chain joins TRBV5-1 and TRBJ2-2; D unclear. Germline V gene data show CDR1 as SGHRS and CDR2 as YFSETQ. This CDR3 is 13 amino acids long. The V end lost 3 bases, the J end lost 6 bases, and 9 bases lay between the germline ends. Written as DNA, the CDR3 is TGCGCCAGCAGCTCCCCCCGCGCCGGGGAGCTGTTTTTT. This translates into CASSSPRAGELFF. Full variable domain (rest looked up from reference TRBV5-1 and TRBJ2-2): KAGVTQTPRYLIKTRGQQVTLSCSPISGHRSVSWYQQTPGQGLQFLFEYFSETQRNKGNFPGRFSGRQFSNSRSEMNVSTLELGDSALYLCASSSPRAGELFFGEGSRLTVL.

The chain employs TRBV12-3 or TRBV12-4 and TRBJ2-1, with D hard to call. V lost 3 bases and J 8 bases, leaving 11 bases between the germline ends. The CDR3 spans 13 residues. The CDR3 region is CASSLVTPYEQFF. CDR3 DNA sequence: TGTGCCAGCAGTTTGGTTACTCCCTATGAGCAGTTCTTC.

The chain employs TRBV7-6 and TRBJ2-5; the D gene is possibly TRBD2 (5 bases). CDR1 is SGHVS, CDR2 FNYEAQ, per germline. V was cut by 5 bases and J by 11 bases, with 21 bases left in between. The CDR3 length is 14 residues. Here the CDR3 reads CASSPGGGPWEQYF. The CDR3 DNA reads TGTGCCAGCAGCCCGGGCGGCGGGCCCTGGGAGCAGTACTTC. The entire variable domain, with the rest obtained from reference TRBV7-6 and TRBJ2-5, is as follows: GAGVSQSPRYKVTKRGQDVALRCDPISGHVSLYWYRQALGQGPEFLTYFNYEAQQDKSGLPNDRFSAERPEGSISTLTIQRTEQRDSAMYRCASSPGGGPWEQYFGPGTRLLVL.

This clonotype was counted between two and nine times. The chain joins TRBV12-3 or TRBV12-4 to TRBJ2-3; D unresolved. V was cut by 1 base and J by 4 bases, with 6 bases left in between. This CDR3 is built from 13 residues. The CDR3 region has the DNA TGTGCCAGCAGTTTAGTAGTTCCAGATACGCAGTATTTT. This gives the protein CASSLVVPDTQYF.

The V gene is TRBV27, the J gene TRBJ1-2; D is unclear. The CDR3 loop spans 13 amino acids. The V end lost 8 bases, the J end lost 6 bases, and 16 bases lay between the germline ends. The germline V gene has CDR1 MNHEY and CDR2 SMNVEV (reference sequence). This chain's CDR3 is CASRSLPRDGYTF. CDR3 sequence (DNA): TGTGCCAGCCGTAGTCTCCCGAGGGATGGCTACACCTTC.

This clonotype has just one count. V is TRBV20-1 and J is TRBJ1-2; D ambiguous. The germline gives CDR1 DFQATT, CDR2 SNEGSKA (reference sequence). V was pared by 5 bases and J by 4 bases, with 11 bases between. This CDR3 comprises 12 residues. The CDR3 coding sequence is TGCAGTGCTCAAACGACGGTCTATGGCTACACCTTC. As protein: CSAQTTVYGYTF.

This chain uses TRBV6-2 or TRBV6-3 with TRBJ2-6; perhaps TRBD2 as D (6 bases). The CDR3 is 20 residues long. With 0 bases removed from V and 1 base from J, the gap between germline ends came to 19 bases. CDR1 MNHEY and CDR2 SVGEGT come from the germline V gene. The CDR3 bases are TGTGCCAGCAGTTACTCCCCCGACGGGGACTTTAGGTCTGGGGCCAACGTCCTGACTTTC. Protein: CASSYSPDGDFRSGANVLTF.

This clonotype has just a few counts. The genes are TRBV2 and TRBJ1-1; 8 bases are shared with TRBD1. The CDR3 runs to 12 residues. V gave up 11 bases and J gave up 1 base; unmatched junction bases: 3. In germline, CDR1 is SNHLY, CDR2 FYNNEI. The CDR3 DNA sequence: TGTGCCGTCGACAGGGGGAACACTGAAGCTTTCTTT. Protein product: CAVDRGNTEAFF.

Ten or more counts support this clonotype. The rearrangement links TRBV4-1 to TRBJ2-3, with TRBD2 identical over 12 bases. Unmatched junction bases numbered 6, after V lost 1 base and J lost 7 bases. The CDR3 sequence is 16 residues long. Germline V gene data show CDR1 as MGHRA and CDR2 as YSYEKL. The CDR3 loop reads CASSQVVTSGRNTQYF. DNA for the CDR3: TGCGCCAGCAGCCAAGTGGTCACTAGCGGGAGGAATACGCAGTATTTT.

A single count supports this clonotype. The chain recombines TRBV4-1 with TRBJ1-2; no clear D. This CDR3 comprises 17 residues. V was cut by 3 bases and J by 3 bases, with 20 bases left in between. CDR1 MGHRA and CDR2 YSYEKL come from the germline V gene. Written as DNA, the CDR3 is TGCGCCAGCAGCCACTTACCCGGTGGAGGGTTCGACTATGGCTACACCTTC. This codes for CASSHLPGGGFDYGYTF.

This clonotype was recorded only once. The rearrangement uses TRBV2 and TRBJ2-1; D perhaps matches TRBD2 (6 bases). The DNA end is a closer match to TRBJ2-7, so the J assignment may be wrong. In germline, CDR1 is SNHLY, CDR2 FYNNEI. The CDR3 runs to 15 residues. The CDR3 bases are TGTGCCAGCAGTGAGACGCGGGGCTCCTACAATGAGCAGTACTTC. Protein sequence: CASSETRGSYNEQYF.

The chain employs TRBV12-3 or TRBV12-4 and TRBJ2-7; tentatively, D is TRBD2 (5 bases). Trimming took 8 bases from V and 9 from J, leaving 17 bases between them. The CDR3 length is 12 residues. CDR3 sequence: CASGSTRVVQYF. The CDR3 DNA reads as TGTGCCAGCGGTTCTACGAGGGTGGTGCAGTACTTC.

This clonotype has just a few counts. The chain employs TRBV20-1 and TRBJ1-1, with D possibly TRBD1 on 5 matching bases. V was pared by 6 bases and J by 1 base, with 9 bases between. CDR3 length equals 12 residues. The germline gives CDR1 DFQATT, CDR2 SNEGSKA (reference sequence). CDR3 loop: CSARDENTEAFF. The CDR3 DNA reads TGCAGTGCCCGGGACGAGAACACTGAAGCTTTCTTT.

Concerning this clonotype: The junction shows a germline mismatch at one end, possibly a read error. This chain connects TRBV28 to TRBJ2-7; tentatively, D is TRBD2 (5 bases). Germline V lookup: CDR1 MDHEN, CDR2 SYDVKM. The CDR3 sequence is 13 residues long. The CDR3 sequence is CASSLYGSYAQYF. CDR3 nucleotides: TGTGCCAGCAGTTTATATGGGAGTTACGCGCAGTACTTC.